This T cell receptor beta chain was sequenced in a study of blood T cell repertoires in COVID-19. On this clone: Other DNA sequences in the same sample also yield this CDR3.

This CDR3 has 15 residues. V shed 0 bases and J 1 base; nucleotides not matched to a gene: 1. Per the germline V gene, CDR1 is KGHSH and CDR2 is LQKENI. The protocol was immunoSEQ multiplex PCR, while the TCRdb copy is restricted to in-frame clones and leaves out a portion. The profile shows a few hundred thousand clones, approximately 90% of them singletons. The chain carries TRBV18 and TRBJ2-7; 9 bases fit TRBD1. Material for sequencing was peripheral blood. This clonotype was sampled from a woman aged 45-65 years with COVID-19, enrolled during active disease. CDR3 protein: CASSPPGQGSYEQYF. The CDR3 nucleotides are TGTGCCAGCTCACCACCGGGACAGGGTTCCTACGAGCAGTACTTC.